This T cell receptor beta chain derives from a study of T cell responses to AZD1222 COVID-19 vaccine. This CDR3 is 16 amino acids long. Per germline, CDR1 SEHNR and CDR2 FQNEAQ (reference sequence). Trimming removed 5 bases from V and 0 bases from J, with 14 bases in between. General study findings and limits: Across spike, vaccine-associated CD4 TCRs were found, dominant at 160-218 and 743-854. Donors were mostly white British, more females; clonal diversity possibly underestimated. Spike-specific TCR breadth and depth were elevated following two AZD1222 doses. Of the AZD1222 recipients, only 5 or 6 were seropositive at baseline.

Note on this clone: Its matching antigen is unknown.

Assay used: immunoSEQ multiplex PCR; TCRdb lists only in-frame clones, some missing. The table includes 140,000 to 150,000 clones, about 81% detected once. The genes are TRBV7-9 and TRBJ2-1; D is possibly TRBD2 (5 bases). The sequenced sample was peripheral blood, obtained on day 0 of MenACWY control vaccination. This receptor was obtained from an adult in good health. Here the CDR3 reads CASSPRLGSSYNEQFF. The CDR3 DNA reads TGTGCCAGCAGCCCGCGGCTGGGGAGCTCCTACAATGAGCAGTTCTTC.